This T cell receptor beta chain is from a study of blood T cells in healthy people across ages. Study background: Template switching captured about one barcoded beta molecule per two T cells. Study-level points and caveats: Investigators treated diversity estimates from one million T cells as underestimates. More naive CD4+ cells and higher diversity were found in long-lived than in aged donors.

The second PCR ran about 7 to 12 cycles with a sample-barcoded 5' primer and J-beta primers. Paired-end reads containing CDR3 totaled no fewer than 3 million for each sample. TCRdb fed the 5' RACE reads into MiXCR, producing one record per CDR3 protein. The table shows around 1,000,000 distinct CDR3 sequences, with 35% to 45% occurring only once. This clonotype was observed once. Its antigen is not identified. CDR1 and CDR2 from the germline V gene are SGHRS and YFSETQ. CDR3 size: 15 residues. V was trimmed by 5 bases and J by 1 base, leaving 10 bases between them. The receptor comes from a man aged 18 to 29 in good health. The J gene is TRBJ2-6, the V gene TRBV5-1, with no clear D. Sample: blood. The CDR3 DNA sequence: TGCGCCAGCAGAATATGGCAATCTGGGGCCAACGTCCTGACTTTC. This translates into CASRIWQSGANVLTF.